The rows below give T cell receptor beta chains drawn from one sample of a study of T cell repertoires and HLA-DP antigens. What these receptors recognize is not known. The method was immunoSEQ multiplex PCR; TCRdb's version includes in-frame clones alone and lacks a portion of them. The table records roughly 73,000 clones, around 80% of them present only once. The sample consisted of CD4+ T cells from PBMCs. Receptor source: a man between 60 and 75 years old in good health and CMV-seronegative. CDR3s include the opening cysteine and the closing phenylalanine or tryptophan. The D gene is left open where the match is weak. The listing skips clone size in some rows; elsewhere it reads once, few, many or a size class.

TRBJ1-1 13 TRBV12-5 . . CASGREEGTEAFF TGTGCTAGTGGCCGCGAAGAGGGCACTGAAGCTTTCTTT
TRBJ1-1 13 TRBV30 . . CAWSDQGNTEAFF TGTGCCTGGAGCGACCAGGGGAACACTGAAGCTTTCTTT
TRBJ2-5 15 TRBV18 . . CASSPGGGSAETQYF TGTGCCAGCTCACCGGGCGGGGGCTCTGCCGAGACCCAGTACTTC
TRBJ2-1 13 TRBV10-3 . . CAISGATNNEQFF TGTGCCATCAGCGGGGCAACAAACAATGAGCAGTTCTTC
TRBJ1-1 19 TRBV5-1 . TRBD1 CASSLGVGQGGLSGTEAFF TGCGCCAGCAGCTTGGGAGTGGGACAGGGGGGACTCTCGGGCACTGAAGCTTTCTTT
TRBJ1-3 15 TRBV7-6 . . CASSPAGLTGNTIYF TGTGCCAGCAGCCCGGCGGGTTTAACTGGAAACACCATATATTTT
TRBJ1-4 14 TRBV5-4 . . CASSLGTSGEKLFF TGTGCCAGCAGCTTGGGTACGTCGGGTGAAAAACTGTTTTTT
TRBJ2-5 14 TRBV7-2 . . CASSSGRTVETQYF TGTGCCAGCAGCTCGGGCCGTACAGTGGAGACCCAGTACTTC
TRBJ2-3 13 TRBV30 . . CAWRARGTDTQYF TGTGCCTGGAGGGCCCGAGGCACAGATACGCAGTATTTT
TRBJ2-2 17 TRBV7-8 . TRBD2 CASSLILAGGQTGELFF TGTGCCAGCAGCTTAATACTAGCGGGAGGGCAGACCGGGGAGCTGTTTTTT
TRBJ1-5 15 TRBV4-1 . . CASSPSNPANQPQHF TGCGCCAGCAGCCCATCCAATCCGGCAAATCAGCCCCAGCATTTT
TRBJ2-6 14 TRBV30 . . CAWGGLAGANVLTF TGTGCCTGGGGTGGACTTGCCGGGGCCAACGTCCTGACTTTC
TRBJ2-1 12 TRBV7-2 . . CASSPGNNEQFF TGTGCCAGCAGCCCGGGCAACAATGAGCAGTTCTTC
TRBJ1-1 17 TRBV19 . . CASSIPGARTGNTEAFF TGTGCCAGTAGTATCCCAGGGGCCCGAACCGGGAACACTGAAGCTTTCTTT
TRBJ2-1 14 TRBV7-3 . . CASSLNYQGNEQFF TGTGCCAGCAGCTTAAACTACCAGGGGAATGAGCAGTTCTTC
TRBJ1-1 15 TRBV5-4 once . CASSLAGRGGTEAFF TGTGCCAGCAGCTTGGCCGGGAGGGGGGGCACTGAAGCTTTCTTT
TRBJ1-4 15 TRBV30 . . CAWSVVGTTNEKLFF TGTGCCTGGAGTGTAGTGGGGACCACTAATGAAAAACTGTTTTTT
TRBJ1-1 16 TRBV5-5 many . CASSPVGGTVNTEAFF TGTGCCAGCAGCCCGGTGGGGGGGACGGTGAACACTGAAGCTTTCTTT
TRBJ1-6 15 TRBV14 . . CASSQQGPYNSPLHF TGTGCCAGCAGCCAACAGGGGCCCTATAATTCACCCCTCCACTTT
TRBJ2-1 16 TRBV5-1 . TRBD1 CASRNQTGSSYNEQFF TGCGCCAGCAGGAATCAGACAGGGAGCTCCTACAATGAGCAGTTCTTC
TRBJ2-5 14 TRBV7-2 . TRBD2 CASSSWTSPETQYF TGTGCCAGCAGCTCTTGGACTAGCCCAGAGACCCAGTACTTC
TRBJ2-1 14 TRBV30 . . CARTQGGFYNEQFF TGTGCCCGCACTCAGGGTGGGTTCTACAATGAGCAGTTCTTC
TRBJ2-1 20 TRBV5-1 few TRBD2 CASSLDFFWAGLGTINEQFF TGCGCCAGCAGCTTGGATTTTTTTTGGGCCGGACTAGGGACTATAAATGAGCAGTTCTTC
TRBJ2-7 15 TRBV5-5 once TRBD1 CASSFFRDREDEQYF TGTGCCAGCAGCTTTTTCCGGGACAGGGAAGACGAGCAGTACTTC
TRBJ2-5 15 TRBV5-1 . TRBD2 CASSLESSGAETQYF TGCGCCAGCAGCTTGGAATCCAGCGGGGCGGAGACCCAGTACTTC
TRBJ1-5 12 TRBV29-1 . . CSVGRAGEPQHF TGCAGCGTTGGTCGGGCAGGGGAACCCCAGCATTTT
TRBJ1-1 11 TRBV20-1 . . CSAWGGAGAFF TGCAGTGCCTGGGGGGGGGCCGGAGCTTTCTTT
TRBJ2-5 15 TRBV4-2 . . CASSQEVGGAETQYF TGTGCCAGCAGCCAAGAGGTGGGGGGAGCAGAGACCCAGTACTTC
TRBJ2-7 14 TRBV11-2 . . CASSLVARAWEQYF TGTGCCAGCAGCTTAGTGGCCAGGGCGTGGGAGCAGTACTTC
TRBJ2-2 15 TRBV27 . TRBD1 CASSFRGQLTGELFF TGTGCCAGCAGTTTCAGGGGACAGCTGACCGGGGAGCTGTTTTTT
TRBJ2-5 15 TRBV7-9 . . CATPGGSNVQETQYF TGTGCCACCCCAGGCGGCTCTAACGTTCAAGAGACCCAGTACTTC
TRBJ1-6 14 TRBV7-2 . . CASSLVGTNSPLHF TGTGCCAGCAGCTTAGTTGGCACTAATTCACCCCTCCACTTT
TRBJ2-3 16 TRBV4-3 . TRBD2 CASSQGRTSGADTQYF TGCGCCAGCAGCCAAGGCAGGACTAGCGGGGCAGATACGCAGTATTTT